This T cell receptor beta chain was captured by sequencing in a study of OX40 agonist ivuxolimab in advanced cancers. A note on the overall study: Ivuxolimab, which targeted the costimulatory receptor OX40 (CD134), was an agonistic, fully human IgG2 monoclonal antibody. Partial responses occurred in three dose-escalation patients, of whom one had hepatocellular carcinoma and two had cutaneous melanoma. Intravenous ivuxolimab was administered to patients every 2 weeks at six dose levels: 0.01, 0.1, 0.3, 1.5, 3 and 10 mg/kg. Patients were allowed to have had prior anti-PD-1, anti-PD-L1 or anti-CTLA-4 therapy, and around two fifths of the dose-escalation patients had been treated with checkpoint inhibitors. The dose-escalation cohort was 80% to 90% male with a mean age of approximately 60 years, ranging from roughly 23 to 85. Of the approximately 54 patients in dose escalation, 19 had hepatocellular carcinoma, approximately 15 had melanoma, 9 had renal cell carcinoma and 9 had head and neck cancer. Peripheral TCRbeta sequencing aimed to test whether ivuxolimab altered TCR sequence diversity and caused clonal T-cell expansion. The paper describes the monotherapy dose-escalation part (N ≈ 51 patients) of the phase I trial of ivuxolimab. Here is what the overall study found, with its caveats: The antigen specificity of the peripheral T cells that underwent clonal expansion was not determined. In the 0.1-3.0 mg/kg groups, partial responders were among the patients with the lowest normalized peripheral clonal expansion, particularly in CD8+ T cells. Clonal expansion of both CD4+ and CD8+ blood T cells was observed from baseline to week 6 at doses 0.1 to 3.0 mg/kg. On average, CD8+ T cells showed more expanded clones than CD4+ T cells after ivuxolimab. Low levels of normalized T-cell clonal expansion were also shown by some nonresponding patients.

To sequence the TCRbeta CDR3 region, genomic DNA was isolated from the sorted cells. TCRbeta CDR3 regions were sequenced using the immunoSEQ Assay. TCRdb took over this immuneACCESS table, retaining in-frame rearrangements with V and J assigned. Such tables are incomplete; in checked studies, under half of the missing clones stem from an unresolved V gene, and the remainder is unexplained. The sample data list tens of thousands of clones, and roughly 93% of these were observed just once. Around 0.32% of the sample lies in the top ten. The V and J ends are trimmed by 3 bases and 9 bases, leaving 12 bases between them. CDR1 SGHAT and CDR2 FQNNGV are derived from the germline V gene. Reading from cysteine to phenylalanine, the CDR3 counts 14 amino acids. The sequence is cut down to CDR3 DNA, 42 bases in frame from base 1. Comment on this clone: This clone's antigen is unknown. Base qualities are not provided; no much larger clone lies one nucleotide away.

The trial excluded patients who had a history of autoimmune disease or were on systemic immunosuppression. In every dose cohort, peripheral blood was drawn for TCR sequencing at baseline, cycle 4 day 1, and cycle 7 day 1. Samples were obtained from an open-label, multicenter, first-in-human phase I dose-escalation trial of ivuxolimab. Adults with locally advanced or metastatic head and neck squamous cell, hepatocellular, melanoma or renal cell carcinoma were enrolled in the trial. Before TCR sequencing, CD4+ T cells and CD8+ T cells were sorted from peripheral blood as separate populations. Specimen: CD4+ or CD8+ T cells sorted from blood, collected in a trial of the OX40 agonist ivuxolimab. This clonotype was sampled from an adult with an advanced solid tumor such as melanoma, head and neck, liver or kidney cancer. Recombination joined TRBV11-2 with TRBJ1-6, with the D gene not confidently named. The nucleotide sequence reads TGTGCCAGCAGCTTTCCCGGGGTCCTTTCACCCCTCCACTTT. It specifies CASSFPGVLSPLHF.